What follows are 9 T cell receptor beta chains derived from one specimen sequenced in a study of Graves' ophthalmopathy and Graves' hyperthyroidism. Amplification from RNA transcripts yielded the TCR beta CDR3 regions. The workflow started with a first-round RT-PCR run with HTBI primers and then moved on to a second-round multiplex PCR. TCRdb recomputed calls from the multiplex PCR reads with MiXCR, one row per CDR3 protein. Here the sample spans roughly 610,000 distinct CDR3 sequences, over 20% being singletons. Sequenced: peripheral blood. The receptors here all came from a woman aged 18-30 years with stable Graves' hyperthyroidism. Some clones in this sample may be carry-over from other donors' samples.

The chain combines TRBV28 with TRBJ1-2; D unclear. The CDR3 is 13 amino acids. The germline V gene encodes CDR1 MDHEN and CDR2 SYDVKM. V was clipped by 3 bases and J by 7 bases, with 12 bases between them. The CDR3 bases are TGTGCCAGCAGTTTCCTCCAGTTGGCTGGCTACACCTTC. The encoded protein is CASSFLQLAGYTF.

This clonotype was observed once. The chain recombines TRBV15 with TRBJ2-2; 7 bases fit TRBD1. CDR1 LNHNV and CDR2 YYDKDF come from the germline V gene (reference sequence). The CDR3 runs 17 residues. Trimming at V came to 0 bases and at J to 2 bases, leaving 6 bases not matched to a gene. The CDR3 nucleotides read TGTGCCACCAGCAGAGACCTGACAGGGCCTAACACCGGGGAGCTGTTTTTT. Amino acids: CATSRDLTGPNTGELFF.

This clonotype appeared many times. The V and J genes are TRBV27 and TRBJ1-1, with D possibly TRBD1 on 6 matching bases. Trimming pared 0 bases from V and 7 bases from J, leaving 9 bases between. The CDR3 sequence is 13 residues long. Per germline, CDR1 MNHEY and CDR2 SMNVEV (reference sequence). CDR3 coding DNA: TGTGCCAGCAGTTTATCGGGGACAAATGAAGCTTTCTTT. Its protein is CASSLSGTNEAFF.

Ten or more counts support this clonotype. CDR3 region: CASIPDRDAAEAFF. The CDR3 DNA reads TGTGCCAGCATCCCCGACAGGGATGCGGCTGAAGCTTTCTTT. The chain employs TRBV6-1 and TRBJ1-1; 7 bases match TRBD1. With V trimmed by 7 bases and J by 6 bases, 11 bases remained unmatched. The length of the CDR3 is 14 residues. CDR1 is MNHNS, CDR2 SASEGT, per germline.

The table lists this clonotype with many counts. V gene TRBV28 combines with J gene TRBJ1-6; 8 bases fit TRBD1. This CDR3 has 17 amino acids. Germline CDR1 MDHEN, CDR2 SYDVKM. Unmatched junction bases numbered 15, after V lost 4 bases and J lost 10 bases. CDR3 DNA sequence: TGTGCCAGCAGTTCGGTGGTGGCGGACAGGGTTGGGTCACCCCTCCACTTT. Residues: CASSSVVADRVGSPLHF. Full variable domain (missing parts from reference TRBV28 and TRBJ1-6): DVKVTQSSRYLVKRTGEKVFLECVQDMDHENMFWYRQDPGLGLRLIYFSYDVKMKEKGDIPEGYSVSREKKERFSLILESASTNQTSMYLCASSSVVADRVGSPLHFGNGTRLTVT.

Many counts were recorded for this clonotype. The V and J genes are TRBV6-1 and TRBJ1-1; no clear D. V was cut by 7 bases and J by 2 bases, with 11 bases left in between. CDR1 and CDR2 (germline): MNHNS, SASEGT. CDR3 length equals 13 residues. This CDR3 reads CASTMSRNTEAFF. The CDR3 DNA sequence: TGTGCCAGCACCATGAGTAGAAACACTGAAGCTTTCTTT.

This clonotype was seen many times. The rearrangement uses TRBV19 and TRBJ1-1; perhaps TRBD1 as D (6 bases). Trimming removed 10 bases from V and 1 base from J, with 10 bases in between. The CDR3 consists of 12 residues. Germline assignment: CDR1 LNHDA and CDR2 SQIVND (reference sequence). This CDR3 is CATNRANTEAFF. The CDR3 region has the DNA TGTGCCACCAACAGGGCGAACACTGAAGCTTTCTTT.

There are many counts of this clonotype. This chain joins TRBV30 and TRBJ2-7; 11 positions agree with TRBD1. Germline V gene sequence: CDR1 GTSNPN, CDR2 SVGIG (reference sequence). V lost 5 bases and J lost 3; bases outside the gene matches: 6. The CDR3 spans 14 residues. The CDR3 sequence is CAWEVGTGGYEQYF. The CDR3 DNA is TGTGCCTGGGAAGTTGGGACAGGGGGCTACGAGCAGTACTTC.

This clonotype was recorded many times. The chain couples TRBV6-1 to TRBJ2-5, with a possible D match to TRBD2 (6 bases). Germline CDR1 is MNHNS and CDR2 is SASEGT. Trimming shortened V by 11 bases and J by 3 bases, and 10 bases separated the two germline ends. The CDR3 extends over 11 amino acids. In DNA form, the CDR3 reads TGTGCCCGCCGGAGGGAAGAGACCCAGTACTTC. It yields the protein CARRREETQYF.